The sequence of this T cell receptor (beta chain) was determined in a study of T cells in tuberculosis. The wider study: T cells were selected with CD1B tetramers loaded with glucose monomycolate. A South African cohort included IGRA-negative adolescents, latently infected IGRA-positive adolescents and adults with active tuberculosis.

Unsorted cryopreserved PBMC were sequenced, averaging about 93,000 T cells per clinical donor. About this clone itself: Its antigen is unknown.

Clones were sequenced by immunoSEQ multiplex PCR, and TCRdb holds only the in-frame ones, with some missing. The sample records roughly 35,000 clones, 94% being singletons. Study-level points and caveats: Cases with active tuberculosis were adults, while controls were adolescents.

After removal of 5 bases from V and 4 bases from J, the junction contained 9 bases not matched to a gene. This CDR3 region has 15 residues. CDR1 is SGHAT and CDR2 is FQNNGV in the germline V gene. This chain joins TRBV11-2 and TRBJ2-7; 9 bases are a match to TRBD1. The clonotype was recovered from a donor aged 10-29 years with latent tuberculosis or without tuberculosis infection. Some clones in this sample may be carry-over from other donors' samples. The sample taken for sequencing was PBMCs. The CDR3 DNA reads TGTGCCAGCAGCCGGTTGACAGGGGGACCGTACGAGCAGTACTTC. Translation gives CASSRLTGGPYEQYF.